The clone carrying this TCR beta chain appeared a few times. The antigen is undetermined. RNA, once extracted, was reverse transcribed into cDNA for use as the sequencing template. Clones were read by immunoSEQ multiplex PCR, and TCRdb kept only the in-frame ones, dropping some. The sample carries 140,000 to 150,000 clones, 50% to 65% recorded once. Treatment given: oral pan-JAK inhibitor, 5-10 mg twice daily. It was from alopecia areata patients that lesional scalp punch biopsies and peripheral blood were collected. Trimming shortened V by 5 bases and J by 2 bases, and 10 bases separated the two germline ends. This CDR3 contains 13 residues. Germline V gene data show CDR1 as ENHRY and CDR2 as SYGVKD. The data derive from a study of CD8+ T cells in alopecia areata. The study's findings and limits: Scalp lesions, especially in alopecia totalis/universalis, had higher clonality than normal scalp.

The V gene is TRBV10-3, the J gene TRBJ2-7; D perhaps matches TRBD2 (5 bases). Sequencing was performed on CD8+ T cells sorted from blood, taken at week 4, from a patient treated with tofacitinib. The sequence was obtained from a human donor with alopecia areata. The CDR3 DNA is TGTGCCATCAGTTCCGGACTCCCCTACGAGCAGTACTTC. This translates into CAISSGLPYEQYF.